This T cell receptor beta chain emerged from a study of blood T cell repertoires in COVID-19. The CDR3 has 13 residues. While infection was still active, Seattle patients were enrolled and then followed longitudinally. This clone was seen a few times. One end of the junction does not line up with germline, which may come from a read error. Other DNA sequences in the same sample also yield this CDR3. In the original processing: For nucleated cells, counts were estimated from reference gene primer amplification. Repertoires were generated with immunoSEQ multiplex PCR, while TCRdb's copy carries only in-frame clones and drops some. That table is the source of V, J and clone size, and D and trimming were worked out from the DNA. The data hold some 350,000 clones, with more than 75% observed a single time.

Input material: peripheral blood. The chain recombines TRBV12-3 or TRBV12-4 with TRBJ1-1, with 8 bases matching TRBD1. The receptor comes from a woman in her 50s with COVID-19, enrolled during active disease. CDR3 nucleotide sequence: TGTGCCAGCAGCTTAGGACAGGGCGCTGAAGCTTTCTTT. Amino acids: CASSLGQGAEAFF.